The 15 T cell receptor beta chains listed next were all sequenced from one sample in a study of regulatory T cells in long-lasting Graves disease. Noted time point: newly diagnosed GD, antithyroid drugs for less than 3 months. Making the TCR library involved RNA that had been extracted from PBMCs. Investigators prepared the TCR beta libraries by applying iRepertoire HTBI primers and Arm-PCR of CDR3 regions. TCRdb analysed the multiplex PCR reads with MiXCR anew, one entry per CDR3 protein. The sample lists around 500,000 distinct CDR3 sequences, roughly 12% seen once, with about 9.1% in the top ten. These records were also assigned to another study, of T cells in Graves' hyperthyroidism and ophthalmopathy.

The material was peripheral blood mononuclear cells (PBMCs), obtained at new diagnosis, from a patient treated with antithyroid drugs. The receptors were sampled from a young man with Graves disease.

The chain carries TRBV29-1 and TRBJ2-2; D is possibly TRBD2 (6 bases). CDR3 length: 15 amino acids. The germline V gene encodes CDR1 SQVTM and CDR2 ANQGSEA. With 0 bases removed from V and 3 bases from J, the gap between germline ends came to 11 bases. The CDR3 loop reads CSVEEGGVDTGELFF. The CDR3 region has the DNA TGCAGCGTTGAAGAAGGAGGGGTGGACACCGGGGAGCTGTTTTTT.

The chain uses TRBV27 and TRBJ1-1, with D possibly being TRBD1 (5 bases). V was clipped by 11 bases and J by 1 base, with 14 bases between them. This CDR3 spans 13 amino acids. Germline values: CDR1 MNHEY, CDR2 SMNVEV (reference sequence). The CDR3 here is CAPSLGGNTEAFF. The CDR3, as DNA: TGTGCCCCCTCCCTTGGGGGGAACACTGAAGCTTTCTTT.

At least ten counts were recorded for this clonotype. The chain employs TRBV28 and TRBJ2-7; no definite D call. CDR3 length equals 13 residues. The germline gives CDR1 MDHEN, CDR2 SYDVKM. V was trimmed by 3 bases and J by 3 bases, leaving 9 bases between them. This chain's CDR3 is CASSLSPSYEQYF. CDR3 DNA: TGTGCCAGCAGTTTGTCCCCGAGCTACGAGCAGTACTTC.

This clonotype has at least ten counts. The CDR3 bases are TGTGCCAGCAGACCTCCTGGACAGCCCCGGCTGGTGACCCAGTACTTC. This translates into CASRPPGQPRLVTQYF. The rearrangement links TRBV6-2 or TRBV6-3 to TRBJ2-5; a possible D gene is TRBD1 (6 bases). The germline V gene encodes CDR1 MNHEY and CDR2 SVGEGT. This CDR3 is 16 amino acids long. V lost 6 bases to trimming and J lost 7 bases, with 24 bases between them.

There are many counts of this clonotype. The chain employs TRBV30 and TRBJ1-1; a weak D match, TRBD1 (5 bases). The CDR3 covers 15 residues. V was clipped by 2 bases and J by 3 bases, with 16 bases between them. Germline CDR1 reads GTSNPN; CDR2 reads SVGIG (reference sequence). The CDR3 DNA reads TGTGCCTGGAGTCGGACGGCCAGGGTCGACACTGAAGCTTTCTTT. Its translation: CAWSRTARVDTEAFF.

As for this clonotype: A much larger clone differs from this one at a single base, so this may be a read error. The V gene is TRBV3-1, the J gene TRBJ2-1, with no clear D. Germline lookup yields CDR1 LGHDT and CDR2 YNNKEL (reference sequence). The CDR3 contains 12 residues. V dropped 1 base and J dropped 10 bases, with 8 bases sitting between them. CDR3 sequence reads: CASSQGWYEQFF. CDR3 nucleotide sequence: TGTGCCAGCAGCCAAGGGTGGTACGAGCAGTTCTTC.

The chain combines TRBV11-3 with TRBJ2-1, with D maybe TRBD2 (5 bases). The V and J ends lost 1 base and 6 bases respectively, with 13 bases between them. The CDR3 runs to 15 residues. Germline CDR1 reads SGHNT; CDR2 reads YENEEA. The CDR3 sequence: CASSLAEGHSNEQFF. Here the CDR3 DNA reads TGTGCCAGCAGCTTAGCTGAGGGCCATTCCAATGAGCAGTTCTTC.

This clonotype was seen ten or more times. V is TRBV7-9 and J is TRBJ2-7; 8 bases are shared with TRBD2. J was trimmed by 6 bases and V by 0 bases; bases with no gene match: 1. CDR3 length equals 13 residues. Germline CDR1 and CDR2: SEHNR and FQNEAQ (reference sequence). The chain's CDR3 is CASSLAGLAEQYF. CDR3 DNA: TGTGCCAGCAGCTTAGCCGGACTAGCCGAGCAGTACTTC.

This clonotype was detected many times. The chain carries TRBV20-1 and TRBJ2-7; 7 nucleotides line up with TRBD2. The CDR3 has 14 amino acids. J lost 7 bases, V lost 6 bases, and 15 bases had no gene match. CDR1 and CDR2 (germline): DFQATT, SNEGSKA (reference sequence). In DNA form, the CDR3 reads TGCAGTGCCACCCCTGGGGCAGGGCGGGGGGAGCAGTACTTC. This codes for CSATPGAGRGEQYF.

CDR3 amino acids: CASSPTAHGGYEQYF. The CDR3, as DNA: TGCGCCAGCAGCCCGACAGCTCACGGTGGGTACGAGCAGTACTTC. The rearrangement links TRBV5-1 to TRBJ2-7, with D perhaps matching TRBD1 (5 bases). This CDR3 region has 15 residues. Germline V gene lookup returns CDR1 SGHRS and CDR2 YFSETQ. V was shortened by 4 bases and J by 4 bases, with 18 bases between the two germline ends.

This clonotype turned up a few times. The rearrangement joins TRBV6-1 to TRBJ1-4; D uncertain. The CDR3 consists of 13 residues. The V gene's germline CDR1 is MNHNS and CDR2 SASEGT. The V and J ends lost 4 bases and 5 bases respectively, with 8 bases between them. DNA for the CDR3: TGTGCCAGCAGTGCGGTCCAAAATGAAAAACTGTTTTTT. Protein sequence: CASSAVQNEKLFF.

This sequence joins TRBV5-1 and TRBJ1-2; D perhaps matches TRBD1 (6 bases). The CDR3 length is 15 residues. Deletions cut 0 bases from V and 4 bases from J, with 13 bases between. CDR1 SGHRS and CDR2 YFSETQ come from the germline V gene. CDR3 bases: TGCGCCAGCAGCTTGGATTTCCTAGGGGGCTATGGCTACACCTTC. It codes for CASSLDFLGGYGYTF.

This clonotype was counted ten times or more. The chain employs TRBV12-3 or TRBV12-4 and TRBJ2-7, with 7 bases that match TRBD1. V lost 6 bases to trimming and J lost 5 bases; unmatched junction nucleotides: 4. This CDR3 is built from 12 residues. The CDR3 reads CASSPRGNEQYF. CDR3 in DNA: TGTGCCAGCAGCCCCAGGGGGAACGAGCAGTACTTC.

This clonotype was observed at least ten times. The chain combines TRBV29-1 with TRBJ2-1; D possibly matches TRBD1 or TRBD2 (5 bases each). CDR3 length equals 17 residues. CDR1 is SQVTM, CDR2 ANQGSEA, per germline. With 2 bases removed from V and 4 bases from J, the gap between germline ends came to 21 bases. The CDR3 nucleotides read TGCAGCGTTGAATACGCTGAGGGAGAGGGGCGTTACAATGAGCAGTTCTTC. It translates to CSVEYAEGEGRYNEQFF.

The table lists this clonotype with many counts. The gene calls are TRBV12-3 or TRBV12-4 and TRBJ1-1; no firm D call. Trimming cost V 3 bases and J 0 bases, with 8 bases left between them. This CDR3 contains 14 residues. The CDR3 DNA follows: TGTGCCAGCAGTTTTCGGGAAGTGAACACTGAAGCTTTCTTT. This encodes CASSFREVNTEAFF.